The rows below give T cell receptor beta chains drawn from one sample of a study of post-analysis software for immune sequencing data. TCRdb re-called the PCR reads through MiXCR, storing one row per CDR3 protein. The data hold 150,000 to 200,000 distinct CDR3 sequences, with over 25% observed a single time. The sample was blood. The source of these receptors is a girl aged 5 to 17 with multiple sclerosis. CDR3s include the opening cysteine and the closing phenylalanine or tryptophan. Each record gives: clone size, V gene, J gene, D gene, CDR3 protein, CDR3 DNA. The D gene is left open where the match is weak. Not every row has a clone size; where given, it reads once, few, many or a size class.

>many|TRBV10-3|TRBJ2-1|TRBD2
CAIRTRAGVSDEQFF
TGTGCCATCAGAACCCGAGCGGGAGTCTCGGATGAGCAGTTCTTC
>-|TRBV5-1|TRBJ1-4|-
CASARSATNEKLIF
TGCGCCAGCGCGAGAAGTGCAACTAATGAAAAACTGATTTTT
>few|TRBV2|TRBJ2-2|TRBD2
CASRLAIGTGELFF
TGTGCCAGTCGACTAGCTATCGGCACCGGGGAGCTGTTTTTT
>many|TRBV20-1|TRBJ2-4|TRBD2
CSAWTSGRRGNIQYF
TGCAGTGCTTGGACTAGCGGGAGGAGAGGCAACATTCAGTACTTC
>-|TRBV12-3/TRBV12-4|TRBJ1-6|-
CAGSLTFNSPLHF
TGTGCCGGCAGCCTGACCTTCAACTCACCCCTCCACTTT
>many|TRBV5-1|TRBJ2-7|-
CASRAMTGHSYEQYF
TGCGCCAGCAGGGCAATGACAGGTCACTCCTACGAGCAGTACTTC
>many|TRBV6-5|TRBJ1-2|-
CASSYTFYREYYGYTF
TGTGCCAGCAGTTACACCTTCTACAGGGAGTACTATGGCTACACCTTC
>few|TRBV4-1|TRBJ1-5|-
CASSPRRDALQQPQHF
TGCGCCAGCAGCCCCCGCCGGGACGCCCTTCAGCAGCCCCAGCATTTT
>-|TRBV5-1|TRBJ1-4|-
CASSQGRVEKLFF
TGCGCCAGCAGCCAAGGCAGGGTGGAAAAACTGTTTTTT
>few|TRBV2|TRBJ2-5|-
CASSDVWMSEQYF
TGTGCCAGCAGTGACGTATGGATGAGTGAGCAGTACTTC
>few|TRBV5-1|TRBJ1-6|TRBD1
CASSTGTGESSPLHF
TGCGCCAGCAGCACCGGGACAGGGGAGAGCTCACCCCTCCACTTT
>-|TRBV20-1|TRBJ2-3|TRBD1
CSARPDRGRTDTQYF
TGCAGTGCTAGACCTGACAGGGGGCGCACAGATACGCAGTATTTT
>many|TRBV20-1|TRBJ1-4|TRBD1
CSARDSQLFF
TGCAGTGCTCGGGACAGCCAACTGTTTTTT
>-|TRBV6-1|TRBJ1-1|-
CASSVDPSNTEAFF
TGTGCCAGCAGTGTGGACCCTTCGAACACTGAAGCTTTCTTT
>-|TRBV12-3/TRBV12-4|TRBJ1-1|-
CASTPRSNTEAFF
TGTGCCAGCACCCCGCGGTCGAACACTGAAGCTTTCTTT